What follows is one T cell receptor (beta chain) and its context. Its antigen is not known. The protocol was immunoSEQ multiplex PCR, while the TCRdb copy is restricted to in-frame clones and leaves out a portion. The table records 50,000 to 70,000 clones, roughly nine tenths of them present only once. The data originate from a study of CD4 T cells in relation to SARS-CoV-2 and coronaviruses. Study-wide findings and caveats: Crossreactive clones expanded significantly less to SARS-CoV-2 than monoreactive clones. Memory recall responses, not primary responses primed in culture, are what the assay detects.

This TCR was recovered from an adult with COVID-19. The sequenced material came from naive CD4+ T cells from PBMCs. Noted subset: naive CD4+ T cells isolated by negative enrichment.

The CDR3 loop reads CASSGEAGETQYF. The CDR3 DNA follows: TGTGCCAGCAGTGGGGAGGCCGGAGAGACCCAGTACTTC. The chain combines TRBV2 with TRBJ2-5; TRBD2 might be the D (6 bases). Trimming took off 4 bases at V and 4 bases at J, with 10 bases between the two ends. There are 13 residues in the CDR3. The germline V gene encodes CDR1 SNHLY and CDR2 FYNNEI.